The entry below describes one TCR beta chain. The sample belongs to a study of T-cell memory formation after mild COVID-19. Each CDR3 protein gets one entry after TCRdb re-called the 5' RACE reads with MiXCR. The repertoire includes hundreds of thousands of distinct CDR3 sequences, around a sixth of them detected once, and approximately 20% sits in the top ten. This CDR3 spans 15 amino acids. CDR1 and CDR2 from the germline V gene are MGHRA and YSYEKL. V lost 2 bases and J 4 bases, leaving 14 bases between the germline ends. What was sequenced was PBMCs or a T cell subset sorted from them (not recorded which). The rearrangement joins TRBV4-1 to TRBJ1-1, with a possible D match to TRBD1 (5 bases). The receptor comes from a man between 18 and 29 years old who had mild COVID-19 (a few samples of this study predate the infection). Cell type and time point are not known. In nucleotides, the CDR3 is TGCGCCAGCAGCCAAACTTCCGTGAGGGGCACTGAAGCTTTCTTT. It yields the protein CASSQTSVRGTEAFF.